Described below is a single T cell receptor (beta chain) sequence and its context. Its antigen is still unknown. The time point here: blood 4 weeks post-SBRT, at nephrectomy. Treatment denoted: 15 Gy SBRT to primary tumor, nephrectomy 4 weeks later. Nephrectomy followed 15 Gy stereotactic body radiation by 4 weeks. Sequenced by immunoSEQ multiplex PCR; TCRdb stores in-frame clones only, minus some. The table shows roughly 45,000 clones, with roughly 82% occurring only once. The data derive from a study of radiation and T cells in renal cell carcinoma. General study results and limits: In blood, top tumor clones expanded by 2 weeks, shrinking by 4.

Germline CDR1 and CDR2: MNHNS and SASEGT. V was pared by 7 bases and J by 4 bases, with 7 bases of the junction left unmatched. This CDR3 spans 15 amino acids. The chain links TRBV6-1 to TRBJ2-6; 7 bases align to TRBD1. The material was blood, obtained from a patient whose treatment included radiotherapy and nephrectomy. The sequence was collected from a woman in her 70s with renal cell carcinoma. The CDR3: CASTTQGVGANVLTF. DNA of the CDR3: TGTGCCAGCACCACTCAGGGGGTCGGGGCCAACGTCCTGACTTTC.